The 16 T cell receptor beta chains below come from one sample, sequenced in a study of cytomegalovirus exposure and HLA in healthy donors. Sequenced by immunoSEQ multiplex PCR; TCRdb stores in-frame clones only, minus some. The data contain 150,000 to 200,000 clones, over 85% of them singletons. Material for sequencing was PBMCs. These receptor sequences come from a woman aged 18-29 years in good health and CMV-seropositive.

V is TRBV11-2 and J is TRBJ2-3; perhaps TRBD2 as D (7 bases). CDR1 is SGHAT and CDR2 is FQNNGV in the germline V gene. The V end lost 6 bases, the J end lost 2 bases, and 12 bases lay between the germline ends. CDR3 length: 14 amino acids. CDR3 region: CASSGGGVTDTQYF. The DNA of the CDR3 is TGTGCCAGCAGTGGGGGGGGCGTCACAGATACGCAGTATTTT.

This sequence joins TRBV7-2 and TRBJ2-1, with a tentative D call TRBD1 (5 bases). The CDR3 is made up of 14 amino acids. Trimming took 0 bases from V and 8 from J, leaving 11 bases between them. Looked up from germline, CDR1 is SGHTA and CDR2 is FQGNSA. The CDR3, as DNA: TGTGCCAGCAGCTTAGCGGTTCCCAGGGATGAGCAGTTCTTC. Translated, it gives CASSLAVPRDEQFF.

The J gene is TRBJ1-2, the V gene TRBV12-5; no firm D call. V was clipped by 6 bases and J by 4 bases, with 9 bases between them. CDR1 and CDR2 (germline): LGHNT, FRNRAP. This CDR3 has 12 amino acids. The CDR3 region is CASGKQPYGYTF. CDR3 sequence (DNA): TGTGCTAGTGGGAAGCAACCCTATGGCTACACCTTC.

The rearrangement links TRBV18 to TRBJ2-7; 7 nucleotides line up with TRBD1. V trimming: 5 bases; J trimming: 3 bases; junction bases outside the gene matches: 7. From germline, CDR1 is KGHSH and CDR2 LQKENI. The CDR3 is 14 residues long. CDR3 sequence reads: CASSTRQGGYEQYF. DNA of the CDR3: TGTGCCAGCTCAACTAGACAGGGTGGCTACGAGCAGTACTTC.

This chain connects TRBV29-1 to TRBJ2-5; D may be TRBD1 (6 bases). Deletions cut 3 bases from V and 1 base from J, with 9 bases between. CDR3 length: 13 residues. The germline gives CDR1 SQVTM, CDR2 ANQGSEA. CDR3 sequence: CSVDRGGQETQYF. The CDR3 region has the DNA TGCAGCGTTGATAGAGGGGGCCAAGAGACCCAGTACTTC. The whole variable domain, remainder taken from reference TRBV29-1 and TRBJ2-5, is SAVISQKPSRDICQRGTSLTIQCQVDSQVTMMFWYRQQPGQSLTLIATANQGSEATYESGFVIDKFPISRPNLTFSTLTVSNMSPEDSSIYLCSVDRGGQETQYFGPGTRLLVL.

The rearrangement links TRBV5-1 to TRBJ2-7; D perhaps matches TRBD1 (6 bases). Per germline, CDR1 SGHRS and CDR2 YFSETQ. The CDR3 sequence is 15 residues long. Trimming shortened V by 4 bases and J by 3 bases, and 17 bases separated the two germline ends. The CDR3 DNA follows: TGCGCCAGCAGCAGAGTGGGGGCGGCTCTCTACGAGCAGTACTTC. Its protein is CASSRVGAALYEQYF.

V gene TRBV28 combines with J gene TRBJ2-1, with 11 bases identical to TRBD2. The CDR3 extends over 17 amino acids. The germline gives CDR1 MDHEN, CDR2 SYDVKM. Unmatched junction bases numbered 14, after V lost 6 bases and J lost 7 bases. CDR3 amino acids: CASRYRLSGRAMNEQFF. CDR3 coding DNA: TGTGCCAGCAGGTACAGGCTTAGCGGGAGGGCCATGAATGAGCAGTTCTTC.

The V and J genes are TRBV29-1 and TRBJ1-5; TRBD1 might be the D (5 bases). The CDR3 extends over 13 amino acids. V shed 4 bases and J shed 6 bases, with 13 bases lying between them. The V gene's germline CDR1 is SQVTM and CDR2 ANQGSEA. DNA of the CDR3: TGCAGCGTTGGAGAAGGGGCCTCTCAGCCCCAGCATTTT. It yields the protein CSVGEGASQPQHF.

The chain is built from TRBV28 and TRBJ2-5; 7 bases are shared with TRBD1. V lost 5 bases, J lost 3 bases, and 9 bases stayed unmatched. Germline values: CDR1 MDHEN, CDR2 SYDVKM. The length of the CDR3 is 15 residues. CDR3 loop: CASSPRGRGKETQYF. In DNA, the CDR3 is TGTGCCAGCAGTCCCCGCGGCAGGGGGAAAGAGACCCAGTACTTC.

V usage is TRBV5-6 and J usage is TRBJ2-4; D might be TRBD1 (6 bases). V dropped 4 bases and J dropped 6 bases, with 26 bases sitting between them. CDR1 is SGHDT, CDR2 YYEEEE, per germline. The CDR3 runs to 18 residues. The CDR3 nucleotides read TGTGCCAGCAGCCCCGCCGGGTTAACAGGGTATTGGGGAAACATTCAGTACTTC. It codes for CASSPAGLTGYWGNIQYF. Using reference TRBV5-6 and TRBJ2-4 for the parts outside the CDR3, the full variable domain is DAGVTQSPTHLIKTRGQQVTLRCSPKSGHDTVSWYQQALGQGPQFIFQYYEEEERQRGNFPDRFSGHQFPNYSSELNVNALLLGDSALYLCASSPAGLTGYWGNIQYFGAGTRLSVL.

This chain uses TRBV15 with TRBJ1-1, with D unresolved. Per germline, CDR1 LNHNV and CDR2 YYDKDF (reference sequence). The CDR3 runs to 15 residues. With 5 bases removed from V and 5 bases from J, the gap between germline ends came to 18 bases. The CDR3 protein is CATSPPGKAFTEAFF. Here the CDR3 DNA reads TGTGCCACCAGCCCCCCGGGTAAAGCATTTACTGAAGCTTTCTTT.

The V and J genes are TRBV28 and TRBJ2-3; 8 bases fit TRBD1. The V gene's germline CDR1 is MDHEN and CDR2 SYDVKM. The CDR3 runs to 13 residues. V shed 5 bases, J shed 3 bases, and the junction held 1 base outside the gene matches. CDR3 loop: CASSRTGTDTQYF. The CDR3 DNA is TGTGCCAGCAGTAGGACAGGGACAGATACGCAGTATTTT.

The chain links TRBV4-3 to TRBJ2-3, with 8 positions matching TRBD1. The trim removed 0 bases at V and 11 bases at J, leaving 10 bases unmatched. Germline V gene sequence: CDR1 LGHNA, CDR2 YSLEER. The CDR3 length is 15 residues. The CDR3 DNA reads as TGCGCCAGCAGCCAAGATTGGACAGGGCTGTGGGGGCAGTATTTT. Amino acid sequence: CASSQDWTGLWGQYF.

The rearrangement links TRBV6-5 to TRBJ2-1; D gene unclear. The length of the CDR3 is 15 residues. CDR1 is MNHEY and CDR2 is SVGAGI in the germline V gene. The V end was cut by 0 bases, the J end by 8 bases, with 14 bases between. DNA for the CDR3: TGTGCCAGCAGTTACTCGAACAGTTGGGTCGATGAGCAGTTCTTC. Amino acid sequence: CASSYSNSWVDEQFF.

This chain joins TRBV9 and TRBJ2-1, with D uncertain. Germline CDR1 is SGDLS and CDR2 is YYNGEE. V lost 0 bases to trimming and J lost 8 bases, with 9 bases between them. The CDR3 covers 13 residues. The CDR3 DNA is TGTGCCAGCAGCGTAGCGTCCCCCGATGAGCAGTTCTTC. This encodes CASSVASPDEQFF.

The rearrangement uses TRBV9 and TRBJ2-5; 12 nucleotides align to TRBD2. CDR3 length: 16 residues. The ends lost 0 bases at V and 5 bases at J; junction bases unmatched: 5. CDR1 and CDR2 from the germline V gene are SGDLS and YYNGEE. The CDR3 bases are TGTGCCAGCAGCGTAGAGGGACTAGCGGGTCCTGAGACCCAGTACTTC. Its translation is CASSVEGLAGPETQYF. The full variable domain, completed using reference TRBV9 and TRBJ2-5, is DSGVTQTPKHLITATGQRVTLRCSPRSGDLSVYWYQQSLDQGLQFLIQYYNGEERAKGNILERFSAQQFPDLHSELNLSSLELGDSALYFCASSVEGLAGPETQYFGPGTRLLVL.